The 27 T cell receptor beta chains in this list originate from one sample, sequenced in a study of T cell changes during pregnancy in multiple sclerosis. Sequencing used immunoSEQ multiplex PCR; TCRdb keeps in-frame clones, though not all of them. In the table there are some 77,000 clones, more than 80% of which are singletons. The sequenced sample was peripheral blood, obtained in the second trimester of pregnancy. These receptors originate from a female donor in good health, enrolled as a control in a pregnancy study.

The chain combines TRBV28 with TRBJ1-2; D possibly corresponds to TRBD1 (6 bases). The CDR3 runs 16 residues. V dropped 7 bases and J dropped 0 bases, with 18 bases sitting between them. Germline CDR1 reads MDHEN; CDR2 reads SYDVKM. This chain's CDR3 is CASTGLDSTANYGYTF. The DNA of the CDR3 is TGTGCCAGCACGGGTTTGGACAGTACAGCTAACTATGGCTACACCTTC.

The chain employs TRBV7-2 and TRBJ2-3; tentative D call: TRBD2 (6 bases). The CDR3 is 17 residues long. Trimming took off 5 bases at V and 6 bases at J, with 24 bases between the two ends. From germline, CDR1 is SGHTA and CDR2 FQGNSA. The CDR3 region has the DNA TGTGCCAGCAGCCCAGGTCCCAGCAAACTAAGCGGGGATACGCAGTATTTT. Its translation is CASSPGPSKLSGDTQYF.

The genes are TRBV9 and TRBJ2-7; TRBD1 agrees at 7 bases. Germline CDR1 is SGDLS and CDR2 is YYNGEE. J gave up 2 bases and V 4 bases, and 6 bases lay outside the gene matches. The CDR3 extends over 14 amino acids. CDR3 residues: CASSPGQAAYEQYF. CDR3 coding DNA: TGTGCCAGCAGCCCTGGACAGGCGGCCTACGAGCAGTACTTC. Together with reference TRBV9 and TRBJ2-7, the CDR3 gives the full variable domain: DSGVTQTPKHLITATGQRVTLRCSPRSGDLSVYWYQQSLDQGLQFLIQYYNGEERAKGNILERFSAQQFPDLHSELNLSSLELGDSALYFCASSPGQAAYEQYFGPGTRLTVT.

This rearrangement joins TRBV28 to TRBJ2-5, with a tentative D call TRBD2 (7 bases). Germline CDR1 is MDHEN and CDR2 is SYDVKM. V lost 9 bases and J lost 2, with 13 bases in between. CDR3 length: 13 residues. The CDR3 sequence is CARKGGAQETQYF. The CDR3 coding sequence is TGTGCCAGGAAGGGGGGGGCACAAGAGACCCAGTACTTC. The variable domain in full, completed from reference TRBV28 and TRBJ2-5, reads DVKVTQSSRYLVKRTGEKVFLECVQDMDHENMFWYRQDPGLGLRLIYFSYDVKMKEKGDIPEGYSVSREKKERFSLILESASTNQTSMYLCARKGGAQETQYFGPGTRLLVL.

This clone was recorded only once. The V gene is TRBV10-3, the J gene TRBJ2-3, with TRBD2 as a possible D gene (7 bases). The germline gives CDR1 ENHRY, CDR2 SYGVKD. The CDR3 consists of 13 residues. The V end was cut by 6 bases, the J end by 2 bases, with 9 bases between. The CDR3 DNA reads TGTGCCATCAGGGGGGGGGCCACAGATACGCAGTATTTT. Translation gives CAIRGGATDTQYF.

This clone was seen ten or more times. This sequence joins TRBV19 and TRBJ1-1, with D perhaps TRBD1 (6 bases). The CDR3 is 15 amino acids. Trimming stripped 5 bases from V and 0 bases from J, with 13 bases between. Germline loops: CDR1 LNHDA, CDR2 SQIVND (reference sequence). CDR3 bases: TGTGCCAGTAGTCCGCACCAGGGGTTGAACACTGAAGCTTTCTTT. Residues: CASSPHQGLNTEAFF.

The V gene is TRBV9, the J gene TRBJ1-3, with 10 bases that match TRBD1. The length of the CDR3 is 15 residues. The V gene end was trimmed by 3 bases and the J gene end by 0 bases; junction bases not matched to a gene: 0. The germline V gene has CDR1 SGDLS and CDR2 YYNGEE. DNA of the CDR3: TGTGCCAGCAGCGGGGACAGGGGCTCTGGAAACACCATATATTTT. Amino acid sequence: CASSGDRGSGNTIYF.

The chain links TRBV5-4 to TRBJ2-2; no firm D call. V was pared by 0 bases and J by 13 bases, with 13 bases between. Germline values: CDR1 SGHNT, CDR2 YYREEE (reference sequence). CDR3 size: 13 residues. CDR3 in amino acids: CASSLGYPGMLFF. In DNA form, the CDR3 reads TGTGCCAGCAGCTTGGGATATCCGGGTATGCTGTTTTTT. Variable domain in full (rest from reference TRBV5-4 and TRBJ2-2): ETGVTQSPTHLIKTRGQQVTLRCSSQSGHNTVSWYQQALGQGPQFIFQYYREEENGRGNFPPRFSGLQFPNYSSELNVNALELDDSALYLCASSLGYPGMLFFGEGSRLTVL.

The chain combines TRBV7-3 with TRBJ2-6; 10 nucleotides align to TRBD2. Germline CDR1 SGHTA, CDR2 FQGTGA. V was pared by 5 bases and J by 1 base, with 2 bases of the junction left unmatched. The CDR3 consists of 16 residues. The CDR3 loop reads CASSASGGSGANVLTF. DNA for the CDR3: TGTGCCAGCAGCGCTAGCGGGGGATCTGGGGCCAACGTCCTGACTTTC. Full variable domain (outside the CDR3, taken from reference TRBV7-3 and TRBJ2-6): GAGVSQTPSNKVTEKGKYVELRCDPISGHTALYWYRQSLGQGPEFLIYFQGTGAADDSGLPNDRFFAVRPEGSVSTLKIQRTERGDSAVYLCASSASGGSGANVLTFGAGSRLTVL.

This clone was detected once. This chain uses TRBV15 with TRBJ2-3, with D possibly matching TRBD2 (7 bases). Per germline, CDR1 LNHNV and CDR2 YYDKDF (reference sequence). Trimming pared 5 bases from V and 2 bases from J, leaving 17 bases between. CDR3 length equals 16 residues. DNA of the CDR3: TGTGCCACCAGCGGGGGCAGGGCGGGGGCCACAGATACGCAGTATTTT. Translated: CATSGGRAGATDTQYF.

V gene TRBV2 combines with J gene TRBJ1-6; D is possibly TRBD1 (5 bases). The CDR3 sequence is 14 residues long. From germline, CDR1 is SNHLY and CDR2 FYNNEI. Trimming left V 2 bases short and J 7 bases short, with 9 bases between. The CDR3 is CASSETGPNSPLHF. CDR3 bases: TGTGCCAGCAGTGAAACAGGCCCCAATTCACCCCTCCACTTT.

The chain links TRBV5-1 to TRBJ1-5; no definite D call. The CDR3 loop spans 14 amino acids. Per germline, CDR1 SGHRS and CDR2 YFSETQ. V lost 0 bases, J lost 4 bases, and 8 bases lay in between. The chain's CDR3 is CASSLEGLNQPQHF. The CDR3 nucleotides read TGCGCCAGCAGCTTGGAAGGACTTAATCAGCCCCAGCATTTT.

The chain uses TRBV27 and TRBJ2-5; possibly TRBD1 for D (5 bases). CDR1 MNHEY and CDR2 SMNVEV come from the germline V gene (reference sequence). Trimming pared 6 bases from V and 5 bases from J, leaving 10 bases between. The CDR3 has 12 amino acids. The DNA for the CDR3 is TGTGCCAGCAGCAGGGCCGGCGAGACCCAGTACTTC. It is translated as CASSRAGETQYF.

CDR3 DNA sequence: TGTGCCAGCAAAAGACAGGGGTCCGAGCAGTACTTC. Protein product: CASKRQGSEQYF. The chain has TRBV11-2 and TRBJ2-7, with 8 bases identical to TRBD1. In germline, CDR1 is SGHAT, CDR2 FQNNGV. The trim removed 7 bases at V and 6 bases at J, leaving 5 bases unmatched. The CDR3 runs to 12 residues.

The V and J genes are TRBV7-9 and TRBJ2-1, with TRBD2 matching 10 bases. V lost 6 bases and J lost 7; bases outside the gene matches: 6. CDR1 SEHNR and CDR2 FQNEAQ come from the germline V gene (reference sequence). The CDR3 is 14 residues long. The CDR3 sequence: CASRRAGGVNEQFF. CDR3 nucleotide sequence: TGTGCCAGCAGAAGAGCGGGGGGGGTTAATGAGCAGTTCTTC.

V usage is TRBV4-3 and J usage is TRBJ1-2; 11 bases are shared with TRBD1. Trimming cost V 4 bases and J 5 bases; bases outside gene matches: 9. Germline V gives CDR1 LGHNA, CDR2 YSLEER. CDR3 length equals 16 residues. This chain's CDR3 is CASSRTRTGGAYGYTF. The CDR3, as DNA: TGCGCCAGCAGCCGAACAAGGACAGGGGGCGCTTATGGCTACACCTTC.

The chain uses TRBV7-9 and TRBJ2-1, with a weak D call TRBD2 (6 bases). The CDR3 is 14 residues long. Trimming shortened V by 0 bases and J by 7 bases, and 10 bases separated the two germline ends. Germline-derived CDR1 and CDR2 are SEHNR and FQNEAQ (reference sequence). The CDR3 DNA is TGTGCCAGCAGCTTAGCGCTGGCGGGGAATGAGCAGTTCTTC. Its protein product is CASSLALAGNEQFF.

CDR3 DNA sequence: TGTGCCAGCTTCTTCAGCGGGGGGACCGAGACCCAGTACTTC. It codes for CASFFSGGTETQYF. The chain links TRBV7-2 to TRBJ2-5, with 9 nucleotides matching TRBD2. This CDR3 spans 14 amino acids. With 8 bases clipped from V and 5 bases from J, the junction kept 9 bases outside the gene matches. Germline V gives CDR1 SGHTA, CDR2 FQGNSA.

This chain joins TRBV5-1 and TRBJ1-1; 8 positions agree with TRBD1. The CDR3 is made up of 14 amino acids. The germline V gene encodes CDR1 SGHRS and CDR2 YFSETQ. J was trimmed by 4 bases and V by 5 bases; bases with no gene match: 7. The CDR3 DNA reads as TGCGCCAGCAGGCCAGGACAGGGTGGCACTGAAGCTTTCTTT. Its translation is CASRPGQGGTEAFF.

This chain connects TRBV4-3 to TRBJ1-5; a possible D gene is TRBD1 (5 bases). This CDR3 region has 14 residues. V was clipped by 0 bases and J by 7 bases, with 10 bases between them. Germline V gene data show CDR1 as LGHNA and CDR2 as YSLEER. The CDR3, as DNA: TGCGCCAGCAGCCAAGAGCAGGGTTTACAGCCCCAGCATTTT. Translating gives CASSQEQGLQPQHF.

The chain has TRBV7-2 and TRBJ1-3, with D tentatively TRBD1 (5 bases). From germline, CDR1 is SGHTA and CDR2 FQGNSA. The CDR3 covers 15 residues. Trimming stripped 4 bases from V and 4 bases from J, with 14 bases between. CDR3 loop: CASSSHWGPGNTIYF. The CDR3, as DNA: TGTGCCAGCAGCTCTCATTGGGGCCCAGGAAACACCATATATTTT.

This chain joins TRBV27 and TRBJ2-3; 8 nucleotides line up with TRBD2. CDR1 and CDR2 from the germline V gene are MNHEY and SMNVEV (reference sequence). This CDR3 is 17 amino acids long. The trim removed 2 bases at V and 2 bases at J, leaving 9 bases unmatched. The CDR3 here is CASSLRSGGSNTDTQYF. The DNA for the CDR3 is TGTGCCAGCAGTTTACGGAGCGGGGGCAGTAACACAGATACGCAGTATTTT.

This chain connects TRBV7-9 to TRBJ2-1; weak D call: TRBD1 (6 bases). CDR3 length: 15 amino acids. Trimming stripped 1 base from V and 4 bases from J, with 11 bases between. CDR1 SEHNR and CDR2 FQNEAQ come from the germline V gene (reference sequence). The DNA of the CDR3 is TGTGCCAGCAGCTTAGGTCCAGGGGCTTACAATGAGCAGTTCTTC. It specifies CASSLGPGAYNEQFF.

The chain uses TRBV5-6 and TRBJ2-7; the match to TRBD1 covers 8 bases. The CDR3 is 13 amino acids. CDR1 and CDR2 from the germline V gene are SGHDT and YYEEEE. V was pared by 5 bases and J by 4 bases, with 5 bases of the junction left unmatched. This CDR3 reads CASSSGQEYEQYF. The CDR3 DNA reads TGTGCCAGCAGTTCGGGACAGGAGTACGAGCAGTACTTC.

The V and J genes are TRBV18 and TRBJ1-5; TRBD1 matches 7 bases. This CDR3 has 15 residues. After removal of 3 bases from V and 4 bases from J, the junction contained 6 bases not matched to a gene. Germline-derived CDR1 and CDR2 are KGHSH and LQKENI. In nucleotides, the CDR3 is TGTGCCAGCTCACCCCTCGAGACAGGGAATCAGCCCCAGCATTTT. Its translation is CASSPLETGNQPQHF.

This chain joins TRBV5-4 and TRBJ1-2; 7 bases align to TRBD1. Trimming at V came to 4 bases and at J to 8 bases, leaving 17 bases not matched to a gene. CDR1 and CDR2 (germline): SGHNT, YYREEE (reference sequence). The length of the CDR3 is 16 residues. CDR3 region: CASSKTGDLRVGGYTF. The CDR3 DNA sequence: TGTGCCAGCAGCAAAACAGGGGATCTCCGAGTTGGCGGCTACACCTTC.

The CDR3 region has the DNA TGTGCCAGCAGCGGGACAGGGAACAACGAGCAGTACTTC. Translation: CASSGTGNNEQYF. V and J are TRBV7-2 and TRBJ2-7; 9 bases agree with TRBD1. In germline, CDR1 is SGHTA, CDR2 FQGNSA. V shed 5 bases, J shed 5 bases, and the junction held 4 bases outside the gene matches. There are 13 residues in the CDR3.